A single sample is the source of the 3 T cell receptor beta chains below, sequenced in a study of vaccination effects on CD4 cells after COVID-19. This table comes from immunoSEQ multiplex PCR, and its TCRdb copy is limited to in-frame clones, with some not included. Here the sample spans 25,000 or so clones, approximately 73% being singletons. Which antigens these TCRs recognize remains unknown. Within the ViraFEST assay, antigen-specific CD4+ T cells underwent expansion with viral peptide pools prior to sequencing. Upon completion of approximately ten days in culture, CD4+ T cells were isolated. The vaccine recipients had no prior SARS-CoV-2 infection, with negative nucleocapsid antibodies. The sequenced sample was CD4+ T cells from PBMCs cultured with SARS-CoV-2 spike peptides, obtained before COVID-19 vaccination. These receptors came from a human donor who received a COVID-19 vaccine.

This clone was seen a handful of times. Other DNA sequences in this sample translate to the same CDR3. The V call is TRBV18, the J call TRBJ2-3; D gene unclear. Trimming cost V 0 bases and J 0 bases, with 1 base left between them. Germline V gives CDR1 KGHSH, CDR2 LQKENI. The CDR3 has 13 amino acids. CDR3 DNA sequence: TGTGCCAGCTCACCACCAAGCACAGATACGCAGTATTTT. Protein sequence: CASSPPSTDTQYF.

This clone was seen a few times. The chain couples TRBV11-3 to TRBJ2-1, with 9 bases aligning to TRBD2. CDR3 length equals 15 residues. From germline, CDR1 is SGHNT and CDR2 YENEEA. Trimming took 5 bases from V and 9 from J; bases not matched to a gene: 11. CDR3: CASSPQSGTSFEQFF. In DNA form, the CDR3 reads TGTGCCAGCAGCCCCCAGTCGGGGACTAGCTTTGAGCAGTTCTTC. Drawing the rest from reference TRBV11-3 and TRBJ2-1, the complete variable domain is EAGVVQSPRYKIIEKKQPVAFWCNPISGHNTLYWYLQNLGQGPELLIRYENEEAVDDSQLPKDRFSAERLKGVDSTLKIQPAELGDSAVYLCASSPQSGTSFEQFFGPGTRLTVL.

The V and J genes are TRBV11-3 and TRBJ2-7; 12 nucleotides align to TRBD2. The V gene end was trimmed by 5 bases and the J gene end by 3 bases; junction bases not matched to a gene: 2. Germline loops: CDR1 SGHNT, CDR2 YENEEA. The CDR3 extends over 14 amino acids. The CDR3 here is CASSKTSGSYEQYF. CDR3 sequence (DNA): TGTGCCAGCAGCAAGACTAGCGGGAGCTACGAGCAGTACTTC.